This TCR beta chain was observed in a study of blood T cell repertoires in COVID-19. Across the whole study: The cDNA or gDNA used as material had been derived from T cells, B-cell-depleted T cells, or PBMCs.

Looked up from germline, CDR1 is SGHAT and CDR2 is FQNNGV. This CDR3 is built from 16 residues. Deletions cut 2 bases from V and 1 base from J, with 12 bases between. In the authors' workflow: Counts of nucleated cells, estimated from reference gene primer amplification, were obtained. Assay used: immunoSEQ multiplex PCR; TCRdb lists only in-frame clones, some missing. V, J and clone size reflect that table, while D and trimming were determined from the DNA. Seen here are 350,000 to 450,000 clones, roughly 87% observed once, and the top ten hold approximately 5%. Resolution of symptoms, clearance, or two negative PCRs was present in recovered Cohort 3 donors.

Source material: PBMCs or T cells enriched from blood (not recorded which). The chain joins TRBV11-2 to TRBJ1-3; TRBD1 might be the D (5 bases). This clonotype originated in a woman between 45 and 60 years old who had recovered from COVID-19. The CDR3: CASSLTGRGSGNTIYF. CDR3 sequence (DNA): TGTGCCAGCAGCTTAACAGGTCGTGGGTCTGGAAACACCATATATTTT.